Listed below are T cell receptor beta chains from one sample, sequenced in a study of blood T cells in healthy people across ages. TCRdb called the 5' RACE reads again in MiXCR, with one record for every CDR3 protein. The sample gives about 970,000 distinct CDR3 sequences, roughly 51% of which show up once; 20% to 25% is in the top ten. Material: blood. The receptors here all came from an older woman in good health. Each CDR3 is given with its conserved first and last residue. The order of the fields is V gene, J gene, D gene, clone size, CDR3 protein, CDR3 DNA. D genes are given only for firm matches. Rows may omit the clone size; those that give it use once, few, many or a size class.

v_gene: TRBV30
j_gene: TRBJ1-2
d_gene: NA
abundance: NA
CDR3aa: CAWSAGIGMDGYTF
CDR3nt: TGTGCCTGGAGCGCCGGTATAGGAATGGATGGCTACACCTTC

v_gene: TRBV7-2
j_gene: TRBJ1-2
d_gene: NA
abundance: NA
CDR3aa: CASTVAGLLYGYTF
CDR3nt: TGTGCCAGCACCGTAGCGGGACTGCTCTATGGCTACACCTTC

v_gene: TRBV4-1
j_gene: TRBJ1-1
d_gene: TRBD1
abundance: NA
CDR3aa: CASSARGFKDRDTEAFF
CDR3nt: TGCGCCAGCAGCGCTCGGGGGTTCAAGGACAGGGACACTGAAGCTTTCTTT

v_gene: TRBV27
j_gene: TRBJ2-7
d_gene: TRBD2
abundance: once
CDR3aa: CASSTHRGGEQYF
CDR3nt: TGTGCCAGCAGTACCCATCGGGGGGGCGAGCAGTACTTC

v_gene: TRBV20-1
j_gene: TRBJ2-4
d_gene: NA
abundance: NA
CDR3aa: CSARWETAALAKNIQYF
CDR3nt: TGCAGTGCTAGATGGGAGACCGCTGCGCTAGCCAAAAACATTCAGTACTTC

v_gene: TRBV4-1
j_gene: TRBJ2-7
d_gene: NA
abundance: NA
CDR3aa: CASSQVMGDEQYF
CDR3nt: TGCGCCAGCAGCCAAGTTATGGGGGACGAGCAGTACTTC

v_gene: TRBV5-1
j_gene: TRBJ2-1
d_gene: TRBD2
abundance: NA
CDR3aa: CASSSRGTSEGYEQFF
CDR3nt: TGCGCCAGCAGCTCACGGGGGACTAGCGAAGGGTATGAGCAGTTCTTC

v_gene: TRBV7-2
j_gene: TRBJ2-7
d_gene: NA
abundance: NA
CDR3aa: CASSFEGNYEQYF
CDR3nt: TGTGCTAGCAGCTTCGAGGGAAATTACGAGCAGTACTTC

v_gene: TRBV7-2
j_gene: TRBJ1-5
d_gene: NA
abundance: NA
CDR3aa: CASSSAGPAFAQHF
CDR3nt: TGTGCCAGCAGCTCAGCGGGTCCAGCTTTTGCCCAGCATTTT

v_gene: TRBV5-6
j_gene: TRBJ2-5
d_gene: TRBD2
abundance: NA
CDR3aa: CASNNKAGVYQETQYF
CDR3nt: TGTGCCAGCAACAATAAAGCGGGAGTTTATCAAGAGACCCAGTACTTC

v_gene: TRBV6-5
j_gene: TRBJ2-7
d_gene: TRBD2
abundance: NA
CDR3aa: CASSYSRSGSSYEQYF
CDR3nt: TGTGCCAGCAGTTACTCGAGGAGCGGGAGCTCCTACGAGCAGTACTTC

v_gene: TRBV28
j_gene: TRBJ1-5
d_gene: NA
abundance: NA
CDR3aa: CASRWTRGNQPQHF
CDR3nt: TGTGCCAGCAGATGGACCCGGGGAAATCAGCCCCAGCATTTT

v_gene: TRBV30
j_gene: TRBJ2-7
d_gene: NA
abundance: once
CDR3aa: CAWNTGLNSYEQYF
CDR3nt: TGTGCCTGGAACACAGGGCTTAACTCCTACGAGCAGTACTTC

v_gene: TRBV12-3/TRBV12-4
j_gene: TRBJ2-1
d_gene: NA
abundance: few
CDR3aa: CASSPRDPAYNEQFF
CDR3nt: TGTGCCAGCAGTCCCCGGGACCCCGCGTACAATGAGCAGTTCTTC

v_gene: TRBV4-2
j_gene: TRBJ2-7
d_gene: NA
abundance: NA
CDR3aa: CASSQDEGAPYEQYF
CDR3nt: TGTGCCAGCAGCCAAGATGAAGGGGCGCCCTACGAGCAGTACTTC